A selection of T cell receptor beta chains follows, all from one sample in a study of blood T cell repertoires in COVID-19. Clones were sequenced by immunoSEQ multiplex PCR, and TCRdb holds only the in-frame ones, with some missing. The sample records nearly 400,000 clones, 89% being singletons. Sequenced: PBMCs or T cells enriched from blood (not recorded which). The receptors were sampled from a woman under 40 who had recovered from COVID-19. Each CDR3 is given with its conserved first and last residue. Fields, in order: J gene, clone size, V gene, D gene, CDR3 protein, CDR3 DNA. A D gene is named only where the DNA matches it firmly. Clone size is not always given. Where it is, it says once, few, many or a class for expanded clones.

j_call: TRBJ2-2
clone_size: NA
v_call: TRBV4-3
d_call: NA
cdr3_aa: CASSLGVEGTGELFF
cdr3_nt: TGCGCCAGCAGCCTCGGGGTTGAGGGCACCGGGGAGCTGTTTTTT

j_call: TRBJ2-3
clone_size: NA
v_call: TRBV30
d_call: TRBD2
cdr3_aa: CAWSPLAGVQLVADTQYF
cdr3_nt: TGTGCCTGGAGCCCACTAGCGGGGGTACAACTAGTAGCAGATACGCAGTATTTT

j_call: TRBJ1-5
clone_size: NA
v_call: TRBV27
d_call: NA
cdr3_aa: CASSFLASNQPQHF
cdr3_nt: TGTGCCAGCAGTTTCTTGGCCAGCAATCAGCCCCAGCATTTT

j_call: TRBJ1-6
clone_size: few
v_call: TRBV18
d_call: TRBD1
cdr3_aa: CASSPGTGENSPLHF
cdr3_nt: TGTGCCAGCTCACCGGGGACAGGGGAAAATTCACCCCTCCACTTT

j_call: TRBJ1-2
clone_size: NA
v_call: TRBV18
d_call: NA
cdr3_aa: CASSTGGYEDGYTF
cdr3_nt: TGTGCCAGCTCAACGGGGGGTTACGAGGATGGCTACACCTTC

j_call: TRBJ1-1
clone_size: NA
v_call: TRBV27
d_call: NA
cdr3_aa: CASSLLTAMNTEAFF
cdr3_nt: TGTGCCAGCAGTTTATTGACAGCGATGAACACTGAAGCTTTCTTT

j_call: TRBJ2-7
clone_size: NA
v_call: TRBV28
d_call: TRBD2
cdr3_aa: CASSPTREGPEQYF
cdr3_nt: TGTGCCAGCAGTCCCACCCGGGAGGGCCCCGAGCAGTACTTC

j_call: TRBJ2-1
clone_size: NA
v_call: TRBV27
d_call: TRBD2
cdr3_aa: CASSPLTSGRTTPEFF
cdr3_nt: TGTGCCAGCAGTCCTTTGACTAGCGGGAGAACTACTCCAGAGTTCTTC

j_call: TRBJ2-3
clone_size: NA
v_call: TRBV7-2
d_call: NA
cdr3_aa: CASSLSAGTGTDTQYF
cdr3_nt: TGTGCCAGCAGCTTATCGGCCGGGACTGGCACAGATACGCAGTATTTT

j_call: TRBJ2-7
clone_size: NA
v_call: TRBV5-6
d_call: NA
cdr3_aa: CASSLQGPLYEQYF
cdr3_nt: TGTGCCAGCAGCTTACAGGGCCCACTCTACGAGCAGTACTTC

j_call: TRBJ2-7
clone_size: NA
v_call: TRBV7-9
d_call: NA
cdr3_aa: CASSPPGRAVEQYF
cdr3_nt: TGTGCCAGCAGCCCACCAGGTCGAGCGGTCGAGCAGTACTTC

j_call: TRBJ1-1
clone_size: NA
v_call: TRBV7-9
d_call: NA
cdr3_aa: CASSQGHIMNTEAFF
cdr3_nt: TGTGCCAGCAGCCAGGGACACATCATGAACACTGAAGCTTTCTTT

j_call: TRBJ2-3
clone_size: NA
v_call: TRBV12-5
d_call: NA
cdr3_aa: CASGPWANTQYF
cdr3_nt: TGTGCTAGTGGTCCATGGGCTAATACGCAGTATTTT

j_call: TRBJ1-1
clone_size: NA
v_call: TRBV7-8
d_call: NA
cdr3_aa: CASSLVWAGNTEAFF
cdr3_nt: TGTGCCAGCAGCTTAGTGTGGGCTGGGAACACTGAAGCTTTCTTT

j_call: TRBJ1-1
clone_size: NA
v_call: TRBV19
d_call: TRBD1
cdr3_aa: CASSIRKGAVTEAFF
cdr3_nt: TGTGCCAGTAGTATTCGTAAGGGGGCAGTTACTGAAGCTTTCTTT

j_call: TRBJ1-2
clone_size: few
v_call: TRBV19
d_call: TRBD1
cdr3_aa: CASSWGGTGLGSYGYTF
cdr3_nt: TGTGCCAGTAGTTGGGGCGGGACAGGCCTGGGTTCCTATGGCTACACCTTC

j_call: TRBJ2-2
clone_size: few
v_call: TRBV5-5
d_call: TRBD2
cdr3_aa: CASRGLAGANTGELFF
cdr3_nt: TGTGCCAGCAGGGGACTAGCGGGGGCGAACACCGGGGAGCTGTTTTTT

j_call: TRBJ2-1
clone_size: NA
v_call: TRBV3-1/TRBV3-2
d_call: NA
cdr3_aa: CASSPEYRDFYNEQFF
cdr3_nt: TGTGCCAGCAGCCCGGAATACCGGGACTTCTACAATGAGCAGTTCTTC

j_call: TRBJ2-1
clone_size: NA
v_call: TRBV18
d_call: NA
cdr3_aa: CASSPLQGNEQFF
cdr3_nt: TGTGCCAGCTCACCATTGCAGGGCAATGAGCAGTTCTTC

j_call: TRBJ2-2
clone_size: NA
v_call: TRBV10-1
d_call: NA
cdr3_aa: CASSVVARESANTGELFF
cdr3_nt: TGCGCCAGCAGTGTTGTGGCCCGGGAGAGCGCGAACACCGGGGAGCTGTTTTTT

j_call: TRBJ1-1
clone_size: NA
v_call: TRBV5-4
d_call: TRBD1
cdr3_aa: CASQRRQGGGTEAFF
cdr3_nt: TGTGCCAGCCAACGCAGACAGGGGGGCGGGACTGAAGCTTTCTTT

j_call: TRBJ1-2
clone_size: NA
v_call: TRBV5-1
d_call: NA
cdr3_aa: CASSDGGYGYTF
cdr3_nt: TGCGCCAGCAGTGATGGCGGCTATGGCTACACCTTC

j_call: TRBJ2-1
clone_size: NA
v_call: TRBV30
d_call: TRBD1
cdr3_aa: CAWRIQGAHEQFF
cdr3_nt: TGTGCCTGGAGGATTCAGGGGGCCCATGAGCAGTTCTTC

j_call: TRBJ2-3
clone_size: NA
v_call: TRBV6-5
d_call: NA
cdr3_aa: CASARWGLLALTQYF
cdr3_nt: TGTGCCTCAGCCCGGTGGGGACTCCTCGCCCTTACGCAGTATTTT

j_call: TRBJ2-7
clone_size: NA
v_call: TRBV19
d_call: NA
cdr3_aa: CASSDYSSSYEQYF
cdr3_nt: TGTGCCAGTAGCGACTATTCGAGCTCCTACGAGCAGTACTTC

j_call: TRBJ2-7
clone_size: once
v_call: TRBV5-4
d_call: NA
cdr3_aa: CASSSFAEYEQYF
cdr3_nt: TGTGCCAGCTCGAGTTTCGCGGAGTACGAGCAGTACTTC

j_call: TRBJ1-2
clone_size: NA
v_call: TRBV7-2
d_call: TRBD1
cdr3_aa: CASRRTTGANYGYTF
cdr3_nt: TGTGCCAGCAGGCGGACAACAGGGGCCAACTATGGCTACACCTTC

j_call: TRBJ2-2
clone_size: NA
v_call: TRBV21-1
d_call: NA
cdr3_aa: CASLERGLAGELFF
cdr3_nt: TGTGCCAGCTTGGAAAGGGGGTTGGCCGGGGAGCTGTTTTTT

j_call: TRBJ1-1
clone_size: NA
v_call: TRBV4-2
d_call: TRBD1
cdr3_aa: CASSPQLTRQGALSGNTEAFF
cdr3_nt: TGTGCCAGCAGCCCGCAACTGACGAGACAGGGGGCTCTATCGGGGAACACTGAAGCTTTCTTT

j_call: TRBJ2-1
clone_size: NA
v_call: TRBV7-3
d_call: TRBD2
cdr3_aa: CASSLDGGSYNEQFF
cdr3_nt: TGTGCCAGCAGCTTAGACGGGGGGTCCTACAATGAGCAGTTCTTC

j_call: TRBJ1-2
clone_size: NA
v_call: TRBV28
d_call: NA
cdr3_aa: CASSLWRTDYGYTF
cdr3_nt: TGTGCCAGCAGTTTGTGGCGAACAGACTATGGCTACACCTTC

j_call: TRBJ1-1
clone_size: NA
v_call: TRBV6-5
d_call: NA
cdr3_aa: CASRMIGVNTEAFF
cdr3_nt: TGTGCCAGCAGGATGATAGGGGTCAACACTGAAGCTTTCTTT

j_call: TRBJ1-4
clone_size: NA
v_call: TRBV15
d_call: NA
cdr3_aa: CATSRAGTPDEKLFF
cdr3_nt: TGTGCCACCAGCAGAGCCGGGACTCCCGATGAAAAACTGTTTTTT

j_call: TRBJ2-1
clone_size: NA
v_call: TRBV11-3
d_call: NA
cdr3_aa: CASSLDGAGYNEQFF
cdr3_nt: TGTGCCAGCAGCTTAGATGGTGCGGGGTACAATGAGCAGTTCTTC

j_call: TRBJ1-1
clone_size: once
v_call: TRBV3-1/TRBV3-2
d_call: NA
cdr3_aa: CASSQGGDTEAFF
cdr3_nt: TGTGCCAGCAGCCAAGGGGGAGACACTGAAGCTTTCTTT

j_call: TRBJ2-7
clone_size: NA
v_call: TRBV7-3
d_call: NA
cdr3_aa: CASSFGERYEQYF
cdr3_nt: TGTGCCAGCAGCTTCGGGGAACGGTACGAGCAGTACTTC

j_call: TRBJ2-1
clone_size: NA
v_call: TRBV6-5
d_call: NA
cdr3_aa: CASSYSSGTNEQFF
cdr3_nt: TGTGCCAGCAGTTACTCGTCAGGGACAAATGAGCAGTTCTTC

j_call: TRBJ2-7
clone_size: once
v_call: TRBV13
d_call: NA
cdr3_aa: CASSQGGELYEQYF
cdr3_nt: TGTGCCAGCTCACAGGGGGGGGAGCTATACGAGCAGTACTTC

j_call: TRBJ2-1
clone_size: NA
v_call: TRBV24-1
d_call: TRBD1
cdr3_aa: CATSDQGQGGSNEQFF
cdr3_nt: TGTGCCACCAGTGATCAGGGACAGGGAGGGTCCAATGAGCAGTTCTTC

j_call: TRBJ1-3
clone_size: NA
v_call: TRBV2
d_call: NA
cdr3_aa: CASSREDRGNTIYF
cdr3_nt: TGTGCCAGCAGTAGAGAGGACAGAGGAAACACCATATATTTT

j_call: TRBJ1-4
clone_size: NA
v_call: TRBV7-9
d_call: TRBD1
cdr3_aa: CASSLRTGAGNEKLFF
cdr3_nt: TGTGCCAGCAGCCTACGGACAGGGGCGGGAAATGAAAAACTGTTTTTT

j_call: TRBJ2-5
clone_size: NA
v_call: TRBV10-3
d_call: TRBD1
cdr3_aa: CAISESRDRIQETQYF
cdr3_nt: TGTGCCATCAGTGAATCCCGGGACAGAATCCAAGAGACCCAGTACTTC

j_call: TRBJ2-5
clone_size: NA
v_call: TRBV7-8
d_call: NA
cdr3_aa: CASSLAPLETQYF
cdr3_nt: TGTGCCAGCAGCTTAGCCCCCCTAGAGACCCAGTACTTC

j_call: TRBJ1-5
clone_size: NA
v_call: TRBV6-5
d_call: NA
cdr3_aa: CASEGDYQPQHF
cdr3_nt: TGTGCCAGCGAGGGGGATTATCAGCCCCAGCATTTT

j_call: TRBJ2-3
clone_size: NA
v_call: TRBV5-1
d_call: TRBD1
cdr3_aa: CASSLGQVLGDTQYF
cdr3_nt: TGCGCCAGCAGCCTGGGACAGGTTCTTGGAGATACGCAGTATTTT

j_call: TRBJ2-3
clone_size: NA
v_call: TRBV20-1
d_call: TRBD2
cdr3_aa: CSASLWTSGAITDTQYF
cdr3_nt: TGCAGTGCTAGTTTGTGGACTAGCGGGGCGATCACAGATACGCAGTATTTT

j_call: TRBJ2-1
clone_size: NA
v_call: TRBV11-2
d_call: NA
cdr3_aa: CASSLVTGVLGNEQFF
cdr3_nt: TGTGCCAGCAGCTTAGTCACGGGAGTGCTAGGCAATGAGCAGTTCTTC

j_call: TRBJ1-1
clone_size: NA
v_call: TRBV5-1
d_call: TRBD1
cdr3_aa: CASSQGAEAFF
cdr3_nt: TGCGCCAGCAGCCAGGGGGCTGAAGCTTTCTTT